These 8 T cell receptor beta chains originate from one sample sequenced in a study of shared clonotypes between healthy human individuals. TCRdb's copy holds only in-frame clones and misses some; the assay was immunoSEQ multiplex PCR. The table records over 950,000 clones, 77% of them present only once. The source material was memory CD4+ T cells from PBMCs. The subset was: CD45RA-negative fraction. Every receptor here comes from a man younger than 35 in good health. Some clones in this sample may be carry-over from other donors' samples.

The chain uses TRBV5-1 and TRBJ1-1; 7 bases are shared with TRBD1. Germline V CDR1 and CDR2: SGHRS, YFSETQ. This CDR3 comprises 14 residues. Losses at the gene ends were 0 bases for V and 11 bases for J; bases not matched to a gene: 10. The chain's CDR3 is CASSLALRGTEAFF. Written as DNA, the CDR3 is TGCGCCAGCAGCTTGGCCCTACGTGGGACAGAGGCTTTCTTT. Combining the CDR3 with reference TRBV5-1 and TRBJ1-1 gives the whole variable domain KAGVTQTPRYLIKTRGQQVTLSCSPISGHRSVSWYQQTPGQGLQFLFEYFSETQRNKGNFPGRFSGRQFSNSRSEMNVSTLELGDSALYLCASSLALRGTEAFFGQGTRLTVV.

The V gene is TRBV6-6, the J gene TRBJ1-4; unclear D gene. Trimming shortened V by 0 bases and J by 3 bases, and 8 bases separated the two germline ends. This CDR3 comprises 15 residues. Germline V gene sequence: CDR1 MNHNY, CDR2 SVGAGI (reference sequence). The CDR3 nucleotides read TGTGCCAGCAGTTACTCTGGGGTACCTAATGAAAAACTGTTTTTT. This codes for CASSYSGVPNEKLFF.

The chain links TRBV14 to TRBJ2-7; D is tentatively TRBD1 or TRBD2 (5 bases each). The CDR3 loop spans 16 amino acids. In germline, CDR1 is SGHDN, CDR2 FVKESK. Trimming removed 1 base at V and 3 bases at J, with 16 bases between. CDR3 in amino acids: CASSQAGPGTIYEQYF. The CDR3 nucleotides read TGTGCCAGCAGCCAAGCCGGCCCGGGGACCATCTACGAGCAGTACTTC.

This clone was observed once. J is TRBJ1-5 and V is TRBV27; no clear D gene. The CDR3 is 14 amino acids. Germline CDR1 and CDR2: MNHEY and SMNVEV (reference sequence). V shed 3 bases and J shed 6 bases, with 12 bases lying between them. The CDR3 here is CASSLLGWGQPQHF. CDR3 DNA sequence: TGTGCCAGCAGTTTGTTGGGATGGGGTCAGCCCCAGCATTTT.

This clone has just a few counts. The chain joins TRBV28 to TRBJ1-5, with D maybe TRBD1 (5 bases). The V end lost 6 bases, the J end lost 2 bases, and 11 bases lay between the germline ends. This CDR3 contains 14 residues. Germline CDR1 is MDHEN and CDR2 is SYDVKM. CDR3 in DNA: TGTGCCAGCAGAGGGGAAAGCGGCAATCAGCCCCAGCATTTT. Residues: CASRGESGNQPQHF.

The genes are TRBV5-1 and TRBJ2-2, with 10 bases identical to TRBD1. V gave up 4 bases and J gave up 0 bases; unmatched junction bases: 6. The CDR3 extends over 17 amino acids. The V gene's germline CDR1 is SGHRS and CDR2 YFSETQ. CDR3 in amino acids: CASSRQGAYSNTGELFF. The CDR3 coding sequence is TGCGCCAGCAGCCGACAGGGGGCTTACTCGAACACCGGGGAGCTGTTTTTT.

This chain connects TRBV10-1 to TRBJ2-2; TRBD1 agrees at 7 bases. CDR3 length: 14 residues. The V gene's germline CDR1 is WNHNN and CDR2 SYGVQD (reference sequence). Trimming cost V 6 bases and J 1 base; bases outside gene matches: 2. The CDR3 loop reads CASRGQLNTGELFF. The CDR3 region has the DNA TGCGCCAGCAGGGGACAGCTGAACACCGGGGAGCTGTTTTTT.

The gene calls are TRBV7-2 and TRBJ2-3; 8 bases line up with TRBD2. V was pared by 0 bases and J by 3 bases, with 5 bases of the junction left unmatched. Germline V gene data show CDR1 as SGHTA and CDR2 as FQGNSA. CDR3 length equals 16 residues. In nucleotides, the CDR3 is TGTGCCAGCAGCTTAGCGTTTAGCGGGGTGACAGATACGCAGTATTTT. Amino acid sequence: CASSLAFSGVTDTQYF.